This T cell receptor beta chain was sequenced for a study of follicular helper T cells after annual influenza vaccination. Time point defined: 2015-2016 season, pre-vaccination. Study-wide results and limits: ICOS-CD38- cTfh most often held earlier Day 7 ICOS+CD38+ clones.

There are 14 residues in the CDR3. Germline lookup yields CDR1 LNHDA and CDR2 SQIVND (reference sequence). V was trimmed by 7 bases and J by 2 bases, leaving 14 bases between them. This clone showed up just a few times. Its cognate antigen is unknown. Generated by immunoSEQ multiplex PCR, the TCRdb table keeps only in-frame clones and is missing some. The data hold approximately 5,100 clones, with about 82% observed a single time. The TCR sequence derives from an adult who received the influenza vaccine. The chain recombines TRBV19 with TRBJ1-2, with a possible D match to TRBD1 (5 bases). Specimen: CXCR5- memory CD4+ T cells sorted from blood, collected on the day of influenza vaccination. CDR3 bases: TGTGCCAGTAAGACAGAGTCCGCGAACTATGGCTACACCTTC. This gives the protein CASKTESANYGYTF.